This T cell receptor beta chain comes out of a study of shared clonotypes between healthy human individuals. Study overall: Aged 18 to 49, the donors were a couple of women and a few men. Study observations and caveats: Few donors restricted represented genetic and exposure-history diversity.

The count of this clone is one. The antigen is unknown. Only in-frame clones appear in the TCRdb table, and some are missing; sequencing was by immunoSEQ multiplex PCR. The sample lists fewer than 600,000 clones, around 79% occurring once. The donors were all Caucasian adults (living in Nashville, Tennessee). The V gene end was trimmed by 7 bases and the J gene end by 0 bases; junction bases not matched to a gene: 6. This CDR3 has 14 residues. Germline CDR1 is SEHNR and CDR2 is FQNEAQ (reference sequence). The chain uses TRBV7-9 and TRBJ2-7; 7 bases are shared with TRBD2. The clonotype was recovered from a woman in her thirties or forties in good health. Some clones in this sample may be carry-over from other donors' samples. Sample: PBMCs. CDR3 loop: CASTPGGGSYEQYF. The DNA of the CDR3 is TGTGCCAGCACCCCCGGCGGGGGCTCCTACGAGCAGTACTTC.